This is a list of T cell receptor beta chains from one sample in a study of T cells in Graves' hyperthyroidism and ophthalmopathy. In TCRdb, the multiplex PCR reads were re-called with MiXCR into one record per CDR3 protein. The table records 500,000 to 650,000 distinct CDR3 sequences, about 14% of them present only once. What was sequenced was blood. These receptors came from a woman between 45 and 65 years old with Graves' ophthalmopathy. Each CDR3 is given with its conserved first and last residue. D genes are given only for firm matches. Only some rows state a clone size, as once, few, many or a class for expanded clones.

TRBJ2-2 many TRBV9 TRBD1 CASSGPRDRGDGELFF TGTGCCAGCAGCGGCCCCCGGGACAGGGGTGACGGGGAGCTGTTTTTT
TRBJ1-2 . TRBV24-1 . CATSDSLRNLRYGYTF TGTGCCACCAGTGATTCCCTCAGGAATCTTCGGTATGGCTACACCTTC
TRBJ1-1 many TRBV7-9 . CASTPYPEPEAFF TGTGCCAGCACCCCTTATCCGGAGCCTGAAGCTTTCTTT
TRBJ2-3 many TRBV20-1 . CSARAEQGSTDTQYF TGCAGTGCTAGAGCCGAACAGGGTAGTACAGATACGCAGTATTTT
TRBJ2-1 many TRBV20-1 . CSARVLGSYNEQFF TGCAGTGCTAGAGTATTGGGCTCGTACAATGAGCAGTTCTTC
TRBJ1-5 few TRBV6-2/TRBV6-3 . CASSSLASSNQPQHF TGTGCCAGCAGTTCCCTGGCCAGTAGCAATCAGCCCCAGCATTTT
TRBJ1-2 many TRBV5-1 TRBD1 CASSLDGQALYGYTF TGCGCCAGCAGCTTGGACGGACAGGCTCTCTATGGCTACACCTTC
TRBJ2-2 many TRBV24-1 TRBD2 CATSVPGSSGRAGELFF TGTGCCACCAGTGTCCCGGGGTCTAGCGGGAGAGCCGGGGAGCTGTTTTTT
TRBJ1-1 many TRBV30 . CAWSVYRLTEAFF TGTGCCTGGAGTGTCTACAGACTCACTGAAGCTTTCTTT
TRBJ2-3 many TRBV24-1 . CATSDHGPSTDTQYF TGTGCCACCAGTGATCACGGACCCAGCACAGATACGCAGTATTTT
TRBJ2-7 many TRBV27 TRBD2 CASSLSGREGHYEQYF TGTGCCAGCAGTTTATCAGGGCGGGAGGGACACTACGAGCAGTACTTC
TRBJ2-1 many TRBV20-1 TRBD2 CSALNREDYNEQFF TGCAGTGCCCTAAATCGGGAGGATTACAATGAGCAGTTCTTC
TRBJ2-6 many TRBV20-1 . CSARQGAGANVLTF TGCAGTGCTAGACAGGGTGCTGGGGCCAACGTCCTGACTTTC
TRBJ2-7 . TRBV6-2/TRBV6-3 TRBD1 CASSYKTGAHYEQYF TGTGCCAGCAGTTACAAGACAGGGGCCCACTACGAGCAGTACTTC
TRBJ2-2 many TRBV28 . CASLLRGTGELFF TGTGCCAGCCTCCTTCGGGGGACCGGGGAGCTGTTTTTT
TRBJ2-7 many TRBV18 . CASSPSTISYEQYF TGTGCCAGCTCACCATCCACTATCTCCTACGAGCAGTACTTC
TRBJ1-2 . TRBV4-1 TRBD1 CASSQENTGTAYGYTF TGCGCCAGCAGCCAAGAGAATACCGGGACAGCATATGGCTACACCTTC
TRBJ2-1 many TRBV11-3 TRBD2 CASSLEPGLAGMGEQFF TGTGCCAGCAGCTTAGAACCGGGACTAGCAGGGATGGGTGAGCAGTTCTTC
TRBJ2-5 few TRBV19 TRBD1 CASSIYETGKETQYF TGTGCCAGTAGTATATACGAGACAGGGAAAGAGACCCAGTACTTC
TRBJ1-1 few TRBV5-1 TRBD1 CASSFKGQGATEAFF TGCGCCAGCAGCTTCAAAGGACAGGGCGCCACTGAAGCTTTCTTT
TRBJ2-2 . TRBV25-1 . CASRGRVGELFF TGTGCCAGCAGGGGGCGTGTCGGGGAGCTGTTTTTT
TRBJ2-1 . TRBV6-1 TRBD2 CASGLAGVPVYNEQFF TGTGCCAGCGGACTAGCGGGAGTCCCCGTCTACAATGAGCAGTTCTTC
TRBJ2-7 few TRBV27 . CATRSTPTYEQYF TGTGCCACCCGATCCACCCCGACCTACGAGCAGTACTTC
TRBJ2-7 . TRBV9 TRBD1 CASSVGTGVSYEQYF TGTGCCAGCAGCGTAGGGACAGGGGTATCCTACGAGCAGTACTTC
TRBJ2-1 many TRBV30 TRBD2 CAWSDSGRGRNEQFF TGTGCCTGGAGTGACAGCGGGAGGGGTCGTAATGAGCAGTTCTTC
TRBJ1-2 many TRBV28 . CASSFTRPPNYGYTF TGTGCCAGCAGTTTTACCAGGCCCCCCAACTATGGCTACACCTTC
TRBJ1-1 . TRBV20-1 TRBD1 CSALYDRQGVRVNTEAFF TGCAGTGCTTTGTATGATAGACAGGGAGTTCGGGTGAACACTGAAGCTTTCTTT
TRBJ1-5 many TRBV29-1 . CSVGGISNQPQHF TGCAGCGTTGGGGGGATTAGCAATCAGCCCCAGCATTTT
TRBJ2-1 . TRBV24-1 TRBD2 CATSDPGTSGRVTRDEQFF TGTGCCACCAGTGATCCCGGGACTAGCGGGAGGGTTACCAGGGATGAGCAGTTCTTC
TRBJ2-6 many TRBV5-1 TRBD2 CASSLASGSSGANVLTF TGCGCCAGCAGCTTGGCTAGCGGGAGCTCTGGGGCCAACGTCCTGACTTTC
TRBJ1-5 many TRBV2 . CASSGVSPSVNQPQHF TGTGCCAGCAGCGGAGTTTCCCCTTCTGTCAATCAGCCCCAGCATTTT
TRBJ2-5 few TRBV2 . CASVGYTTETQYF TGTGCCAGCGTCGGGTATACTACAGAGACCCAGTACTTC